This T cell receptor beta chain was sequenced during a study of blood T cell repertoires in COVID-19. For the study at large: Samples of COVID-19 (acute and convalescent) were obtained from the United States, Italy and Spain. Nucleic acid was either cDNA or gDNA, and it came from T cells, B-cell-depleted T cells, or PBMCs.

Methods used by the authors: Nucleated cell counts were estimated from reference gene primer amplification. The table came from immunoSEQ multiplex PCR; TCRdb's copy has only in-frame clones and leaves some out. V, J and clone size are taken as reported in that table, and D and trimming were inferred from the DNA itself. The sample lists 160,000 or so clones, approximately 83% seen once, with approximately 13% in the top ten. The specimen sequenced was peripheral blood. The clonotype comes from a man in his 70s who had recovered from COVID-19.

CDR3 DNA: TGCGCCAGCAGCCAAGATTCGGGAGCTCTTACCTCTGAAAAAGGATTATTTTTT. Its translation is CASSQDSGALTSEKGLFF. The chain combines TRBV4-1 with TRBJ1-4; the D is unclear. V was cut by 0 bases and J by 17 bases, with 31 bases left in between. The CDR3 sequence is 18 residues long. Germline values: CDR1 MGHRA, CDR2 YSYEKL.